This entry concerns a single T cell receptor beta chain. Its antigen is not known. PCR amplification relied on 60 Vbeta primers (plus 13 Jbeta primers). Sequencing used immunoSEQ multiplex PCR; TCRdb keeps in-frame clones, though not all of them. The table includes under 200,000 clones, more than 65% detected once. This specimen comes from a study of cytomegalovirus exposure and HLA in healthy donors. About the study: Unique TCR beta sequences numbering some 120 million came from approximately 180 million T cells in an earlier analysis. General study results and limits: The likely origin of a cluster of highly shared sequence variants was a sequencing artifact. A later analysis reportedly found fewer N-insertions in an Asian-associated ancestry cluster than the roughly 670-donor mean.

The clonotype was recovered from a woman aged 50 to 60 in good health and CMV-seronegative. The material sequenced was PBMCs.

The CDR3 DNA is TGCAGCGTTTCAGGGCGGGGCACCCACAATGAGCAGTTCTTC. It encodes CSVSGRGTHNEQFF. The chain couples TRBV29-1 to TRBJ2-1; the D gene is possibly TRBD2 (6 bases). Germline V lookup: CDR1 SQVTM, CDR2 ANQGSEA. Trimming took 5 bases from V and 5 from J, leaving 16 bases between them. This CDR3 contains 14 residues.